The sequence of this T cell receptor beta chain was determined in a study of cytomegalovirus exposure and HLA in healthy donors. Study-level points and caveats: Analyses of presence and absence presupposed an approximately uniform sequencing depth across donors.

Comments on this clone: Its antigen is not known.

V lost 6 bases and J lost 9; bases outside the gene matches: 8. In germline, CDR1 is MNHEY, CDR2 SMNVEV (reference sequence). CDR3 size: 14 residues. Researchers ran the PCR with 60 Vbeta and 13 Jbeta primers. Authors' methods: Per a later analysis, the number of unique TCR beta chains was approximately 80 million, of which roughly 9.9 million were shared. Sequencing used immunoSEQ multiplex PCR; TCRdb keeps in-frame clones, though not all of them. Clonal size and the V and J genes are those of that table, whereas D and trimming came from the DNA. The data show about 160,000 clones, roughly four fifths seen once. Donors had nominal health at sampling but likely had unrecorded immune exposures.

The receptor's source is a woman under 30 in good health and CMV-seronegative. Input material: PBMCs. This rearrangement joins TRBV27 to TRBJ2-4, with 10 bases matching TRBD2. The CDR3 sequence: CASRRAGGPVIQYF. CDR3 coding DNA: TGTGCCAGCAGGCGAGCGGGAGGGCCAGTCATTCAGTACTTC.